These 25 T cell receptor beta chains were all obtained from the same sample, sequenced in a study of PD-L1 blockade in urothelial cancer. Regarding time point: peripheral blood 6 weeks after treatment start. Using immunoSEQ multiplex PCR, the repertoire was profiled, and TCRdb retains in-frame clones only, with some absent. This sample carries 75,000 to 95,000 clones, under 95% of them seen once, and the ten largest clones take 0.85% to 0.9%. The source was PBMCs, collected around atezolizumab (anti-PD-L1) treatment. The receptors were gathered from a woman of 80 years or more with urothelial cancer.

The chain joins TRBV9 to TRBJ2-5, with 8 nucleotides matching TRBD1. The J segment lost 5 bases and the V segment lost 0 bases, leaving 3 bases of the junction unmatched. The CDR3 contains 14 residues. The germline V gene has CDR1 SGDLS and CDR2 YYNGEE. The CDR3 sequence: CASSVGTGRETQYF. The DNA of the CDR3 is TGTGCCAGCAGCGTAGGGACAGGGAGGGAGACCCAGTACTTC.

V gene TRBV7-8 combines with J gene TRBJ2-3; D possibly corresponds to TRBD2 (5 bases). Germline CDR1 reads SGHVS; CDR2 reads FQNEAQ. Between the trimmed V and J ends, which lost 2 bases and 3 bases, there was a span of 15 bases. The CDR3 is 16 amino acids. The CDR3 spells CASSLWRGRATDTQYF. The CDR3 nucleotides are TGTGCCAGCAGCTTATGGAGAGGGCGGGCGACAGATACGCAGTATTTT.

This sequence joins TRBV28 and TRBJ1-1, with D possibly matching TRBD1 (5 bases). The CDR3 sequence is 14 residues long. V lost 5 bases, J lost 5 bases, and 15 bases lay in between. Germline CDR1 MDHEN, CDR2 SYDVKM. CDR3 in amino acids: CASSLTEQRTEAFF. CDR3 nucleotide sequence: TGTGCCAGCAGTCTGACAGAACAGAGGACTGAAGCTTTCTTT.

The gene calls are TRBV5-1 and TRBJ2-1; 8 nucleotides match TRBD2. With V trimmed by 5 bases and J by 6 bases, 13 bases remained unmatched. The CDR3 is 16 residues long. From germline, CDR1 is SGHRS and CDR2 YFSETQ. The CDR3 region is CASSYSGTLTTNEQFF. For the CDR3, the DNA is TGCGCCAGCAGTTATAGCGGGACTCTTACGACCAATGAGCAGTTCTTC.

The V gene is TRBV19, the J gene TRBJ2-4; TRBD2 aligns across 7 bases. The length of the CDR3 is 17 residues. Trimming cost V 5 bases and J 1 base; bases outside gene matches: 11. CDR1 is LNHDA and CDR2 is SQIVND in the germline V gene (reference sequence). CDR3 nucleotide sequence: TGTGCCAGTAGTGCAGGTCGTGGGGGGGGTGCCAAAAACATTCAGTACTTC. Its translation: CASSAGRGGGAKNIQYF.

This chain connects TRBV2 to TRBJ2-6, with D hard to call. V dropped 0 bases and J dropped 4 bases, with 10 bases sitting between them. Per germline, CDR1 SNHLY and CDR2 FYNNEI. The CDR3 length is 16 residues. The CDR3 spells CASSEARSSGANVLTF. The CDR3 DNA reads as TGTGCCAGCAGTGAAGCGCGGAGCTCCGGGGCCAACGTCCTGACTTTC. Together with reference TRBV2 and TRBJ2-6, the CDR3 gives the full variable domain: EPEVTQTPSHQVTQMGQEVILRCVPISNHLYFYWYRQILGQKVEFLVSFYNNEISEKSEIFDDQFSVERPDGSNFTLKIRSTKLEDSAMYFCASSEARSSGANVLTFGAGSRLTVL.

The CDR3 sequence is CASRPTGGEGGYTF. For the CDR3, the DNA is TGCGCCAGCAGACCTACAGGGGGAGAAGGCGGCTACACCTTC. The chain combines TRBV5-1 with TRBJ1-2; 8 nucleotides align to TRBD1. The CDR3 has 14 residues. J gave up 8 bases and V 5 bases, and 11 bases lay outside the gene matches. Germline CDR1 SGHRS, CDR2 YFSETQ.

This clone was detected once. The chain uses TRBV18 and TRBJ2-7; weak D call: TRBD2 (6 bases). Per the germline V gene, CDR1 is KGHSH and CDR2 is LQKENI. The CDR3 runs 15 residues. V was shortened by 0 bases and J by 4 bases, with 13 bases between the two germline ends. The CDR3 here is CASSPPMGTGYEQYF. DNA of the CDR3: TGTGCCAGCTCACCACCGATGGGGACTGGGTACGAGCAGTACTTC.

The chain employs TRBV28 and TRBJ2-3, with 7 bases lining up with TRBD2. Unmatched junction bases numbered 16, after V lost 6 bases and J lost 1 base. Per the germline V gene, CDR1 is MDHEN and CDR2 is SYDVKM. The CDR3 is 18 amino acids. The chain's CDR3 is CASSSPFGGREGTDTQYF. Written as DNA, the CDR3 is TGTGCCAGCAGCTCCCCTTTCGGAGGGAGGGAAGGCACAGATACGCAGTATTTT.

The V and J genes are TRBV29-1 and TRBJ2-7; D possibly corresponds to TRBD2 (6 bases). V shed 4 bases and J shed 3 bases, with 13 bases lying between them. CDR3 length equals 13 residues. The V gene's germline CDR1 is SQVTM and CDR2 ANQGSEA. The CDR3 protein is CSVVGAGNYEQYF. CDR3 DNA sequence: TGCAGCGTTGTAGGGGCGGGGAACTACGAGCAGTACTTC.

The chain has TRBV10-2 and TRBJ1-3, with 9 positions matching TRBD1. The CDR3 is 15 amino acids. The germline V gene encodes CDR1 WSHSY and CDR2 SAAADI. V shed 5 bases and J 4 bases; nucleotides not matched to a gene: 6. CDR3 sequence reads: CASSRTGTGGNTIYF. CDR3 bases: TGCGCCAGCAGTCGTACCGGGACAGGGGGAAACACCATATATTTT.

J is TRBJ2-3 and V is TRBV9; D call uncertain. Trimming cost V 4 bases and J 2 bases, with 17 bases left between them. CDR1 and CDR2 (germline): SGDLS, YYNGEE. This CDR3 has 16 residues. In nucleotides, the CDR3 is TGTGCCAGCAGCCCCTCCCCAGTGCCGCCCACAGATACGCAGTATTTT. Its translation: CASSPSPVPPTDTQYF.

V and J are TRBV11-2 and TRBJ1-5, with D maybe TRBD1 (5 bases). CDR1 is SGHAT, CDR2 FQNNGV, per germline. Trimming removed 0 bases at V and 5 bases at J, with 5 bases between. CDR3 length: 13 amino acids. CDR3 amino acids: CASSLDRDQPQHF. The CDR3 nucleotides are TGTGCCAGCAGCTTAGACAGGGATCAGCCCCAGCATTTT.

This chain joins TRBV19 and TRBJ2-2, with D unclear. Per the germline V gene, CDR1 is LNHDA and CDR2 is SQIVND (reference sequence). CDR3 length: 15 amino acids. V lost 1 base to trimming and J lost 3 bases, with 9 bases between them. CDR3 DNA sequence: TGTGCCAGTAGTATAGTTCCCAGTTACACCGGGGAGCTGTTTTTT. It codes for CASSIVPSYTGELFF.

The chain has TRBV6-1 and TRBJ2-5; D unresolved. Deletions cut 3 bases from V and 7 bases from J, with 9 bases between. The germline V gene has CDR1 MNHNS and CDR2 SASEGT. This CDR3 spans 12 amino acids. As DNA, the CDR3 is TGTGCCAGCAGTGACTCTTCCTGGACCCAGTACTTC. Translation: CASSDSSWTQYF.

The gene calls are TRBV2 and TRBJ2-5; D might be TRBD2 (6 bases). The CDR3 extends over 14 amino acids. CDR1 is SNHLY and CDR2 is FYNNEI in the germline V gene. With 2 bases removed from V and 5 bases from J, the gap between germline ends came to 12 bases. The CDR3 region is CASSENPGAETQYF. Here the CDR3 DNA reads TGTGCCAGCAGTGAAAATCCGGGAGCCGAGACCCAGTACTTC.

The chain joins TRBV19 to TRBJ1-3; 7 bases map to TRBD1. The germline CDR1 and CDR2 sequences are LNHDA and SQIVND (reference sequence). The V and J ends lost 4 bases and 4 bases, in that order; junction bases with no gene match: 7. The CDR3 runs to 15 residues. CDR3 DNA sequence: TGTGCCAGTAGTACGACAGGGACAGCAGGAAACACCATATATTTT. Its protein product is CASSTTGTAGNTIYF.

The J gene is TRBJ1-1, the V gene TRBV19, with D perhaps matching TRBD1 (6 bases). This CDR3 is built from 13 residues. The ends were cut back, 2 bases at V and 4 bases at J, with 8 bases in the middle. Germline CDR1 LNHDA, CDR2 SQIVND (reference sequence). The DNA of the CDR3 is TGTGCCAGTAGTATACGAGGGGGCACTGAAGCTTTCTTT. Translated: CASSIRGGTEAFF.

The table lists this clone with a count of one. The rearrangement uses TRBV7-2 and TRBJ2-7, with D maybe TRBD1 (5 bases). V lost 0 bases and J lost 3, with 9 bases in between. The germline V gene has CDR1 SGHTA and CDR2 FQGNSA. This CDR3 has 14 amino acids. For the CDR3, the DNA is TGTGCCAGCAGCTTAGCGTTCCAGGGCTACGAGCAGTACTTC. This codes for CASSLAFQGYEQYF.

The V and J genes are TRBV27 and TRBJ1-1; no firm D call. CDR1 and CDR2 (germline): MNHEY, SMNVEV (reference sequence). This CDR3 comprises 13 residues. Trimming stripped 4 bases from V and 5 bases from J, with 11 bases between. The DNA of the CDR3 is TGTGCCAGCAGTTATCGGGGATGGACTGAAGCTTTCTTT. Protein product: CASSYRGWTEAFF.

The J gene is TRBJ1-1, the V gene TRBV6-6, with 10 bases lining up with TRBD1. Germline CDR1 reads MNHNY; CDR2 reads SVGAGI (reference sequence). V lost 0 bases, J lost 7 bases, and 5 bases stayed unmatched. The CDR3 sequence is 15 residues long. The chain's CDR3 is CASSYSGQGPGEAFF. The CDR3, as DNA: TGTGCCAGCAGTTACTCGGGACAGGGGCCTGGTGAAGCTTTCTTT.

The chain joins TRBV7-9 to TRBJ2-6; the D is unclear. This CDR3 is 16 amino acids long. Per the germline V gene, CDR1 is SEHNR and CDR2 is FQNEAQ (reference sequence). The ends were cut back, 5 bases at V and 0 bases at J, with 11 bases in the middle. The CDR3: CASSLNINSGANVLTF. CDR3 nucleotide sequence: TGTGCCAGCAGCCTTAACATAAACTCTGGGGCCAACGTCCTGACTTTC.

V usage is TRBV2 and J usage is TRBJ2-7; 7 positions agree with TRBD2. Germline V gives CDR1 SNHLY, CDR2 FYNNEI. The CDR3 contains 14 residues. J gave up 0 bases and V 6 bases, and 5 bases lay outside the gene matches. Here the CDR3 DNA reads TGTGCCAGCAGGTGGGGGGGGGACTCCTACGAGCAGTACTTC. It codes for CASRWGGDSYEQYF.

V and J are TRBV7-8 and TRBJ2-2, with D perhaps TRBD2 (6 bases). V was pared by 5 bases and J by 2 bases, with 12 bases between. CDR3 length equals 15 residues. Germline CDR1 is SGHVS and CDR2 is FQNEAQ. Here the CDR3 reads CASSPEEGNTGELFF. Written as DNA, the CDR3 is TGTGCCAGCAGCCCCGAGGAGGGTAACACCGGGGAGCTGTTTTTT.

This clone appeared a few times. This chain uses TRBV6-1 with TRBJ1-5, with a weak D call TRBD1 (6 bases). This CDR3 region has 13 residues. The germline V gene encodes CDR1 MNHNS and CDR2 SASEGT. V lost 4 bases and J lost 5, with 9 bases in between. Written as DNA, the CDR3 is TGTGCCAGCAGTGTACAGGGAGATCAGCCCCAGCATTTT. It is translated as CASSVQGDQPQHF.